This T cell receptor beta chain stems from a study of T cells in Graves' hyperthyroidism and ophthalmopathy. The wider study: Peripheral blood was secured at the point of initial diagnosis, before any treatment. Study outcomes and limitations: Ophthalmopathy was model-predicted a median around seven months pre-onset. Within blood appeared most thyroid clonotypes that had expanded above 0.001.

This clonotype was recorded at least ten times. Its specificity is not known. The CDR3 has 14 residues. Germline V lookup: CDR1 MNHNS, CDR2 SASEGT. V gave up 6 bases and J gave up 2 bases, with 13 bases separating them. Together with thyroid ultrasound, orbital computed tomography, serum thyroxine and TRAb, clinical symptoms were used for diagnoses. RNA transcripts provided the source from which TCR beta CDR3 regions were amplified. The HTBI primer set was used in a first-round RT-PCR of the TCR CDR3. Each CDR3 protein gets one entry after TCRdb re-called the multiplex PCR reads with MiXCR. The sample records 370,000 or so distinct CDR3 sequences, less than 15% being singletons.

This chain connects TRBV6-1 to TRBJ1-2; tentative D call: TRBD1 (6 bases). This TCR derives from a man aged 25-40 years with Graves' hyperthyroidism that later progressed to Graves' ophthalmopathy. The material sequenced was blood. The DNA of the CDR3 is TGTGCCAGCAGAGATCAAGGGGGAAACTATGGCTACACCTTC. It encodes CASRDQGGNYGYTF.